The clone carrying this T cell receptor beta chain was recorded at least ten times. TCRdb re-analysed the RT-PCR reads in MiXCR, keeping a single row per CDR3 protein. Counted here are about 520,000 distinct CDR3 sequences, around 7.7% occurring once; the ten biggest clones make up around 13%. This sample stems from a study of response to subunit inactivated influenza vaccine. V was cut by 2 bases and J by 5 bases, with 7 bases left in between. Germline CDR1 DFQATT, CDR2 SNEGSKA (reference sequence). CDR3 length: 11 residues. Sequencing used PBMCs from blood, obtained less than 30 months after vaccination. This receptor was obtained from a man in his fifties or sixties who received an inactivated influenza vaccine. V usage is TRBV20-1 and J usage is TRBJ2-7; D unresolved. Here the CDR3 DNA reads TGCAGTGCTAGAAAGGACGACGAGCAGTACTTC. Translation: CSARKDDEQYF.